This TCR beta chain was sequenced in a study of metastatic and nonmetastatic thyroid tumors. Study overall: For malignant and benign thyroid patients, tumor or nodule tissue and blood were the sources whose repertoires were compared. Study-level results: Significantly higher TCR beta diversity was reportedly seen in malignant thyroid tumors than benign nodules, in blood and tumor.

The CDR3 extends over 15 amino acids. Germline V gene data show CDR1 as MNHNS and CDR2 as SASEGT. With regard to this clone: Its target is unknown. A junction boundary mismatches the germline segment, possibly from a read error.

As processed by the authors: It was from CDR3 differences across clinicopathological groups that a distant-metastasis classifier for papillary thyroid cancer was built. TCRdb reanalyzed the PCR reads via MiXCR. The V and J calls and clone size are TCRdb's, not the authors'. This sample yields 15,000 to 20,000 clones, of which nearly 35% are seen a single time; approximately 11% belongs to the top ten. Patients were all untreated before their thyroid surgery. The V gene is TRBV6-1, the J gene TRBJ1-3; no definite D call. The specimen was tumor tissue. This clonotype was obtained from a male donor with papillary thyroid cancer or a benign thyroid nodule (not recorded which). Some clones in this sample may be carry-over from other donors' samples. The CDR3 nucleotides read TGTGCCAGCAGGGAAGAGGGTCCGTCTGGAAACACCATATATTTT. It encodes CASREEGPSGNTIYF.